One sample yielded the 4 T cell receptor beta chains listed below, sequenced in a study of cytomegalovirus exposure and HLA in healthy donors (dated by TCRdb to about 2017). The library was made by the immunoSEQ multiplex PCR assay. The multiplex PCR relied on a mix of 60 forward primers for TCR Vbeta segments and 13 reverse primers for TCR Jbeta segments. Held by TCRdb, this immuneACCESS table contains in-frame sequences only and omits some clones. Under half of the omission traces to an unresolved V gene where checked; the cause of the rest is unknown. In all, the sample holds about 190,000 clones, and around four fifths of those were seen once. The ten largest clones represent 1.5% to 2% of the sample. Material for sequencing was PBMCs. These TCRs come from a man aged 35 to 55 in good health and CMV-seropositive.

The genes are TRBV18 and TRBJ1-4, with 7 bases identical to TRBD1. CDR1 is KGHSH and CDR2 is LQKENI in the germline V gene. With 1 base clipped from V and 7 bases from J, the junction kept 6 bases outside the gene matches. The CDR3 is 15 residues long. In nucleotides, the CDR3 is TGTGCCAGCTCACCACTCGACAGGGCGGGTGAAAAACTGTTTTTT. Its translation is CASSPLDRAGEKLFF.

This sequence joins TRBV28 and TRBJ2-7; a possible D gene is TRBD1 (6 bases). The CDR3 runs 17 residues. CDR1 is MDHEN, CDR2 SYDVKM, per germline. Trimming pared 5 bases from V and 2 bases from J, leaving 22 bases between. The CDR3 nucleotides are TGTGCCAGCAGTGGAACGTCTCCGAGGACAGACCCCTACGAGCAGTACTTC. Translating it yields CASSGTSPRTDPYEQYF.

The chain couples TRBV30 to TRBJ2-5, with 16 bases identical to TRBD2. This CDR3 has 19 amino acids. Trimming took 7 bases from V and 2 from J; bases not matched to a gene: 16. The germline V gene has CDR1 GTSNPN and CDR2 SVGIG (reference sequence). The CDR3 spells CASTDGTSGRARIQETQYF. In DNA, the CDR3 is TGTGCCTCCACCGACGGGACTAGCGGGAGGGCTCGTATACAAGAGACCCAGTACTTC.

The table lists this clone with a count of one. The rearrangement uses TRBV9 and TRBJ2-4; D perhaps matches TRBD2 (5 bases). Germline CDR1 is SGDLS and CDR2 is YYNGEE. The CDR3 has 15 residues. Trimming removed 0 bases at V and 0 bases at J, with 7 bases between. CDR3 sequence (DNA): TGTGCCAGCAGCGTAGGTGGACTAGCCAAAAACATTCAGTACTTC. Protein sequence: CASSVGGLAKNIQYF.